The subject of this entry is one T cell receptor beta chain. The table lists this clonotype with a few counts. No cognate antigen has been identified for it. Nothing much larger sits one base from this clone, and base qualities are not available. The record originates from a study of T-cell memory formation after mild COVID-19 (dated by TCRdb to 2020 to 2022). For context, the study as a whole: Most TCR sequence clusters were specific to one of the two donors. In a couple of donors, T-cell clones that expanded and contracted after mild COVID-19 were tracked by sequencing TCRalpha and TCRbeta repertoires over time. The cohort comprised two young, previously healthy adult volunteers, one female and one male. Overall study results and their limits: Balanced CD4/CD8 phenotypes were observed for clones contracting from day 15 to 85, whereas a bias towards CD4+ was observed for a second wave of clones expanding from day 15 to 37. Some responding clones were detected in pre-infection memory, which suggested that pre-existing cross-reactive memory T cells had joined the SARS-CoV-2 response. Contracting CD4+ clones turned up mainly in the CM and EM memory subsets, whereas EMRA was where CD8+ clones were enriched. The study covered only a couple of mild cases, and larger cohorts including severe cases with pre-infection samples were considered necessary. Whether the second-wave clones peaking on day 37 were SARS-CoV-2 specific was not confirmed.

The cysteine opens and the phenylalanine closes a CDR3 of 14 amino acids. CDR3 DNA only is kept here, 42 bases in frame from base 1. CDR1 and CDR2, per the germline V gene, are SGDLS and YYNGEE. Unmatched junction bases come to 5, with V trimmed by 2 bases and J by 3 bases. Ficoll-Paque density gradient centrifugation was the method used to isolate PBMCs. TCRdb names Illumina NovaSeq 6000 as the instrument used. cDNA libraries for TCRalpha and TCRbeta were prepared by 5'RACE using constant-segment primers, with sample barcodes and unique molecular identifiers added. Trizol reagent was used to extract RNA from every sample. The libraries were amplified in two PCR steps, and the second step added a second sample barcode and Illumina TruSeq adapters. Libraries were sequenced on an Illumina NovaSeq with 2 x 150 bp paired-end reads. The paper's processing steps were these. Demultiplexing of reads and collapsing into UMI-guided consensus sequences were performed with migec v1.2.7. Using mixcr v2.1.11, the UMI consensuses were aligned to TRA and TRB V and J templates and assembled into clonotypes. A clonotype was counted as expanded or contracted only if both edgeR and NoisET called the change significant, with noise models trained on biological replicates. For edgeR calls, a false discovery rate-adjusted p below 0.01 and a log2 fold-change threshold of 1 were applied. As an exploratory analysis of dynamics, max-normalized trajectories of the 1000 most abundant clonotypes were examined by PCA with hierarchical clustering. The CD4 or CD8 phenotype of responding clones was assigned using the separately sequenced CD4+ and CD8+ repertoires. TCRdb applied fastp at Q25 and MiXCR to the public reads, then kept only in-frame beta chains. Each entry merges the rows of one CDR3 protein and shows their most common DNA and genes. The V and J calls were determined by TCRdb, not by the authors. The sample includes about 400,000 distinct CDR3 sequences, with less than 25% observed a single time. Around 13% of the sample is held by the ten biggest clonotypes.

The sequence was obtained from an adult woman who had mild COVID-19 (a few samples of this study predate the infection). The sample titles of this study are shuffled in the database, so cell type and time point are left out; the donor was told from shared clones. The specimen was PBMCs or a T cell subset sorted from them (not recorded which). The chain is assembled from TRBV9 and TRBJ2-7, with 7 central nucleotides matching TRBD1. The sequence in DNA is TGTGCCAGCAGCGTGGGGGACAGAGACTACGAGCAGTACTTC. The translation is CASSVGDRDYEQYF.